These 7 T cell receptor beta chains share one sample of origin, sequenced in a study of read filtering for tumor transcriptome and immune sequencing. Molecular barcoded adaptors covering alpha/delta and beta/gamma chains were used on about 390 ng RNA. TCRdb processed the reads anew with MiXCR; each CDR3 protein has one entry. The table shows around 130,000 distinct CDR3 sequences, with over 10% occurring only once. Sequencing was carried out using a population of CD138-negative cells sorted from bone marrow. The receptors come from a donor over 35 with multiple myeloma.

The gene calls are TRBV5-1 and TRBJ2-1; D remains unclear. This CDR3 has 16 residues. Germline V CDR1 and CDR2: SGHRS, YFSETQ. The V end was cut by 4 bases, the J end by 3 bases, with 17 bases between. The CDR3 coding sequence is TGCGCCAGCAGCCCGGCGAAGTCCTCCCTCTACAATGAGCAGTTCTTC. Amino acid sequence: CASSPAKSSLYNEQFF.

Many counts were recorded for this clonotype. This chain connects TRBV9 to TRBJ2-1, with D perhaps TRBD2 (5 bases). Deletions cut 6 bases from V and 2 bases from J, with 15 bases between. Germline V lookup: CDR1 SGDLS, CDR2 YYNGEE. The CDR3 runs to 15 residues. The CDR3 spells CASNVRGAAYNEQFF. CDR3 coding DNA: TGTGCCAGCAATGTACGGGGTGCAGCCTACAATGAGCAGTTCTTC.

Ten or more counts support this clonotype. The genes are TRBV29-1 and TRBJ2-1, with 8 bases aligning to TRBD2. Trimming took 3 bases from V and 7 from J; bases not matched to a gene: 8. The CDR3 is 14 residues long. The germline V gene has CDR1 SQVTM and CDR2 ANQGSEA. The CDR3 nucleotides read TGCAGCGTTGATCGCGGGACTAGTCTGAATGAGCAGTTCTTC. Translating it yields CSVDRGTSLNEQFF.

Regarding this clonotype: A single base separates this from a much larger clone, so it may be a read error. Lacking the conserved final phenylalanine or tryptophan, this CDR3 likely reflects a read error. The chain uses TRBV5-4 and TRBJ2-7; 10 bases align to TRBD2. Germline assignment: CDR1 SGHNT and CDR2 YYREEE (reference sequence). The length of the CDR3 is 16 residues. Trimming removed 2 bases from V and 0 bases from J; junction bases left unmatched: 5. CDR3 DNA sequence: TGTGCCAGCAGCTTCGGGACTAGCGCCATCTCCTACGAGCAGTACCTC. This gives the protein CASSFGTSAISYEQYL.

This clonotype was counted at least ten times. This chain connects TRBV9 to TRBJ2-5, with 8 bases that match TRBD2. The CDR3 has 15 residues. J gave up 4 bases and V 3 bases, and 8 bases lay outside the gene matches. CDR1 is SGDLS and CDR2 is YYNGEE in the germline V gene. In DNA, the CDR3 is TGTGCCAGCAGCGCCCGAGCGGGAGAGGGAGAGACCCAGTACTTC. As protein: CASSARAGEGETQYF.

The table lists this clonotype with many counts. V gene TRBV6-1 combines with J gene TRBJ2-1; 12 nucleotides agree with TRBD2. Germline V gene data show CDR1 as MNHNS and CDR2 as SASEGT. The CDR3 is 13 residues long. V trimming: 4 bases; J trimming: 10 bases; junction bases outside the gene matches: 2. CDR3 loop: CASSASGRVEQFF. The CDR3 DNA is TGTGCCAGCAGTGCTAGCGGGAGGGTGGAGCAGTTCTTC.

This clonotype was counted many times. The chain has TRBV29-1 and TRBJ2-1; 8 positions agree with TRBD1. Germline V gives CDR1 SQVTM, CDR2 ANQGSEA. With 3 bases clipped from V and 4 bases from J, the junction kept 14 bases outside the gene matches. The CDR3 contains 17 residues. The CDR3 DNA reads TGCAGCGTTGACCCCCCAGGGGGCCCCCTAACTTACAATGAGCAGTTCTTC. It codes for CSVDPPGGPLTYNEQFF.